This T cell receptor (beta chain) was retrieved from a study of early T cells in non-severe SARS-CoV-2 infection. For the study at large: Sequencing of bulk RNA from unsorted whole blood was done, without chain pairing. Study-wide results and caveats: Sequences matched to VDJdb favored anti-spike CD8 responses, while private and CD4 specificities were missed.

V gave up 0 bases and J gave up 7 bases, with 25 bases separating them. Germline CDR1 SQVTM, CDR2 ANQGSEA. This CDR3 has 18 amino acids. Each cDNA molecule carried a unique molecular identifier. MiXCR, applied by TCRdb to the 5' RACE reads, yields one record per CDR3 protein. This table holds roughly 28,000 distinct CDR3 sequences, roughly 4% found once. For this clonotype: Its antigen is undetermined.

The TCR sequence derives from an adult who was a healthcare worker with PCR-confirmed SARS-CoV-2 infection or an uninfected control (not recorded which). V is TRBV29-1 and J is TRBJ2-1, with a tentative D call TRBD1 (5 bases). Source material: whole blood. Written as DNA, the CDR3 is TGCAGCGTTGAAGATCTTCTTGGGGCCACGGTGGTTGGGAATGAGCAGTTCTTC. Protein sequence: CSVEDLLGATVVGNEQFF.